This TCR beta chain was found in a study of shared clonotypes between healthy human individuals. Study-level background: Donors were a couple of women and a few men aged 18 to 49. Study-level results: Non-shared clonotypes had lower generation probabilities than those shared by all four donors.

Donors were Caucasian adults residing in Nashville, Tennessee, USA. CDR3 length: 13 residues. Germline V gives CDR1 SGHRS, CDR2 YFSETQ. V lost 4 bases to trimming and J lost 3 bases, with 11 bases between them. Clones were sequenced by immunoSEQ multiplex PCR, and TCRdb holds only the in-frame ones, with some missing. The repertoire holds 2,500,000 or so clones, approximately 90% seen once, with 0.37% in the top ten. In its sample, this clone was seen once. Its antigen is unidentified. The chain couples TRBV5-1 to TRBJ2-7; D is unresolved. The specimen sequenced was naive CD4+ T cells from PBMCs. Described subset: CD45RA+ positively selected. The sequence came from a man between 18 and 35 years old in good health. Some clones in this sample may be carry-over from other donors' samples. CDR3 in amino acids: CASSIPSGYEQYF. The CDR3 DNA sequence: TGCGCCAGCAGCATCCCTTCGGGCTACGAGCAGTACTTC. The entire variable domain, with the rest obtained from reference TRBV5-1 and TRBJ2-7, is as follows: KAGVTQTPRYLIKTRGQQVTLSCSPISGHRSVSWYQQTPGQGLQFLFEYFSETQRNKGNFPGRFSGRQFSNSRSEMNVSTLELGDSALYLCASSIPSGYEQYFGPGTRLTVT.